The 27 T cell receptor beta chains presented below share a single source sample, sequenced in a study of shared clonotypes between healthy human individuals. Naive CD8 isolation took CD45RO-negative cells positively selected for CCR7 and excluded terminally differentiated effector memory CD45RA+ cells. Sequencing used immunoSEQ multiplex PCR; TCRdb keeps in-frame clones, though not all of them. There are hundreds of thousands of clones in the sample; 98% occur only once, and 0.25% to 0.35% lies in the top ten. Sequencing was done on a sample of naive CD8+ T cells sorted from blood. These receptors were taken from a man aged 25-40 years in good health.

The V gene is TRBV6-6, the J gene TRBJ2-2; D is possibly TRBD2 (5 bases). The CDR3 is 15 residues long. CDR1 is MNHNY and CDR2 is SVGAGI in the germline V gene (reference sequence). V was clipped by 6 bases and J by 0 bases, with 11 bases between them. The CDR3 loop reads CASRVANTNTGELFF. The CDR3 DNA reads as TGTGCCAGCAGGGTAGCGAATACGAACACCGGGGAGCTGTTTTTT.

This chain links TRBV25-1 with TRBJ2-7; D is undetermined. CDR3 size: 13 residues. The V and J ends lost 5 bases and 5 bases respectively, with 13 bases between them. CDR1 and CDR2 from the germline V gene are MGHDK and SYGVNS. The CDR3 protein is CASSSLTGHEQYF. CDR3 bases: TGTGCCAGCAGTTCCCTTACCGGACACGAGCAGTACTTC.

On this clone: Other nucleotide sequences from this sample produce the same CDR3. The chain recombines TRBV29-1 with TRBJ2-7; possibly TRBD2 for D (6 bases). Looked up from germline, CDR1 is SQVTM and CDR2 is ANQGSEA. Trimming pared 4 bases from V and 0 bases from J, leaving 10 bases between. The CDR3 is 13 amino acids. The CDR3 loop reads CSVAGGSSYEQYF. The DNA for the CDR3 is TGCAGCGTTGCTGGGGGGAGCTCCTACGAGCAGTACTTC.

The chain uses TRBV6-5 and TRBJ2-1; tentatively, D is TRBD1 or TRBD2 (5 bases each). Trimming pared 4 bases from V and 6 bases from J, leaving 13 bases between. The CDR3 has 14 amino acids. CDR1 is MNHEY, CDR2 SVGAGI, per germline. The DNA of the CDR3 is TGTGCCAGCAGTTTCCGGGACCCCGCCAATGAGCAGTTCTTC. This encodes CASSFRDPANEQFF.

This sequence joins TRBV7-9 and TRBJ2-1, with TRBD1 matching over 9 bases. This CDR3 comprises 15 residues. CDR1 is SEHNR, CDR2 FQNEAQ, per germline (reference sequence). Germline trimming cut 5 bases from V and 9 bases from J; bases unmatched to any gene: 11. The CDR3 spells CASSPWDRDGGEQFF. The CDR3 DNA reads TGTGCCAGCAGCCCCTGGGACAGGGATGGTGGTGAGCAGTTCTTC.

The chain employs TRBV4-3 and TRBJ1-4; 9 bases fit TRBD1. The germline V gene encodes CDR1 LGHNA and CDR2 YSLEER. This CDR3 has 16 amino acids. V was clipped by 6 bases and J by 6 bases; unmatched bases: 11. CDR3 nucleotides: TGCGCCAGCAGTCCGTCCCCCGGGACAGGGTATGAAAAACTGTTTTTT. Protein: CASSPSPGTGYEKLFF.

The J gene is TRBJ2-7, the V gene TRBV7-2; D may be TRBD2 (6 bases). Trimming shortened V by 4 bases and J by 2 bases, and 15 bases separated the two germline ends. The CDR3 is 15 residues long. Germline CDR1 SGHTA, CDR2 FQGNSA. The CDR3 sequence: CASSSRDFTTYEQYF. The CDR3 DNA follows: TGTGCCAGCAGCTCGCGGGACTTTACTACCTACGAGCAGTACTTC.

The rearrangement links TRBV10-3 to TRBJ2-7, with D tentatively TRBD1 or TRBD2 (6 bases each). The CDR3 has 13 amino acids. Per germline, CDR1 ENHRY and CDR2 SYGVKD. CDR3 DNA sequence: TGTGCTGTGGGGGGCTCTAGCTCCTACGAGCAGTACTTC. Its translation is CAVGGSSSYEQYF.

Regarding this clone: The sample contains more than one DNA sequence encoding this CDR3. This chain links TRBV9 with TRBJ2-3; tentatively, D is TRBD2 (5 bases). V lost 1 base to trimming and J lost 2 bases, with 8 bases between them. The CDR3 length is 14 residues. Germline values: CDR1 SGDLS, CDR2 YYNGEE. The CDR3 loop is CASSVSGLTDTQYF. DNA of the CDR3: TGTGCCAGCAGCGTATCAGGACTCACAGATACGCAGTATTTT.

The chain carries TRBV27 and TRBJ2-5; 13 nucleotides match TRBD2. The germline gives CDR1 MNHEY, CDR2 SMNVEV (reference sequence). Trimming removed 7 bases from V and 2 bases from J; junction bases left unmatched: 10. The CDR3 is 17 amino acids. The CDR3 DNA reads TGTGCCAGCACCCCGATCGGACTAGCGGGAGTACAAGAGACCCAGTACTTC. Its protein product is CASTPIGLAGVQETQYF.

The J gene is TRBJ1-5, the V gene TRBV7-8; D possibly corresponds to TRBD1 (6 bases). The CDR3 runs 15 residues. The germline V and J ends were trimmed by 5 bases and 7 bases, with 18 bases remaining between them. The V gene's germline CDR1 is SGHVS and CDR2 FQNEAQ. CDR3 protein: CASSPGVGAGQPQHF. The CDR3 DNA reads as TGTGCCAGCAGCCCCGGCGTGGGGGCGGGACAGCCCCAGCATTTT. The full variable domain, rest sourced from reference TRBV7-8 and TRBJ1-5, is GAGVSQSPRYKVAKRGQDVALRCDPISGHVSLFWYQQALGQGPEFLTYFQNEAQLDKSGLPSDRFFAERPEGSVSTLKIQRTQQEDSAVYLCASSPGVGAGQPQHFGDGTRLSIL.

The chain links TRBV11-2 to TRBJ2-1; tentatively, D is TRBD2 (7 bases). This CDR3 region has 14 residues. V dropped 5 bases and J dropped 8 bases, with 16 bases sitting between them. Germline values: CDR1 SGHAT, CDR2 FQNNGV. This chain's CDR3 is CASSPGRGHHEQFF. The CDR3 DNA follows: TGTGCCAGCAGCCCCGGGCGGGGGCACCATGAGCAGTTCTTC.

The chain has TRBV28 and TRBJ2-2, with 8 nucleotides matching TRBD2. Trimming took 6 bases from V and 0 from J; bases not matched to a gene: 3. From germline, CDR1 is MDHEN and CDR2 SYDVKM. The CDR3 length is 15 residues. The CDR3 is CASSIAGSNTGELFF. As DNA, the CDR3 is TGTGCCAGCAGCATAGCGGGATCGAACACCGGGGAGCTGTTTTTT. The full variable domain, completed using reference TRBV28 and TRBJ2-2, is DVKVTQSSRYLVKRTGEKVFLECVQDMDHENMFWYRQDPGLGLRLIYFSYDVKMKEKGDIPEGYSVSREKKERFSLILESASTNQTSMYLCASSIAGSNTGELFFGEGSRLTVL.

The gene calls are TRBV7-9 and TRBJ2-7; 9 bases map to TRBD2. The CDR3 is made up of 14 amino acids. The germline gives CDR1 SEHNR, CDR2 FQNEAQ (reference sequence). With 5 bases clipped from V and 5 bases from J, the junction kept 7 bases outside the gene matches. CDR3 bases: TGTGCCAGCAGCCAGAATAGCGGGAGAGACGAGCAGTACTTC. Protein product: CASSQNSGRDEQYF.

The J gene is TRBJ2-7, the V gene TRBV29-1, with D possibly TRBD1 on 5 matching bases. Germline CDR1 is SQVTM and CDR2 is ANQGSEA. V lost 3 bases and J lost 0, with 9 bases in between. CDR3 size: 13 residues. CDR3 DNA: TGCAGCGTTGAGACAGTGACCTCCTACGAGCAGTACTTC. It translates to CSVETVTSYEQYF.

The chain is built from TRBV27 and TRBJ2-7; 9 nucleotides match TRBD2. V shed 6 bases and J 6 bases; nucleotides not matched to a gene: 18. Germline V lookup: CDR1 MNHEY, CDR2 SMNVEV (reference sequence). The CDR3 length is 17 residues. The CDR3 here is CASSDRDSGRQNLEQYF. CDR3 DNA sequence: TGTGCCAGCAGCGACAGGGATAGCGGGAGACAGAATCTCGAGCAGTACTTC.

The gene calls are TRBV20-1 and TRBJ2-1; D perhaps matches TRBD1 (6 bases). CDR3 length: 8 amino acids. Germline V gene data show CDR1 as DFQATT and CDR2 as SNEGSKA (reference sequence). Here the CDR3 DNA reads TGCACAACAGGGGAGCAGTTCTTC. It codes for CTTGEQFF.

As to this clone: One junction end disagrees with the germline gene, perhaps due to a read error. This rearrangement joins TRBV29-1 to TRBJ1-2, with D unresolved. This CDR3 spans 16 amino acids. CDR1 and CDR2 (germline): SQVTM, ANQGSEA. The CDR3 is CSVEGLHHQANYGYTF. In DNA form, the CDR3 reads TGCAGCGTAGAAGGACTACATCATCAGGCAAACTATGGCTACACCTTC. The full variable domain, with the rest looked up from reference TRBV29-1 and TRBJ1-2, is SAVISQKPSRDICQRGTSLTIQCQVDSQVTMMFWYRQQPGQSLTLIATANQGSEATYESGFVIDKFPISRPNLTFSTLTVSNMSPEDSSIYLCSVEGLHHQANYGYTFGSGTRLTVV.

The chain uses TRBV27 and TRBJ2-3; no firm D call. Trimming took 7 bases from V and 0 from J, leaving 8 bases between them. The CDR3 contains 13 residues. Per germline, CDR1 MNHEY and CDR2 SMNVEV (reference sequence). This CDR3 reads CASTGYSTDTQYF. The CDR3 DNA sequence: TGTGCCAGCACGGGTTATAGCACAGATACGCAGTATTTT.

CDR3 in DNA: TGTGCCAGCAGTCATTGGACAGAGACCTACAATGAGCAGTTCTTC. It is translated as CASSHWTETYNEQFF. The V call is TRBV5-6, the J call TRBJ2-1; TRBD1 might be the D (6 bases). This CDR3 is built from 15 residues. The germline gives CDR1 SGHDT, CDR2 YYEEEE. Trimming stripped 5 bases from V and 2 bases from J, with 14 bases between.

V and J are TRBV11-2 and TRBJ2-7; 10 bases are shared with TRBD2. The CDR3 has 15 residues. V lost 1 base, J lost 5 bases, and 5 bases stayed unmatched. Looked up from germline, CDR1 is SGHAT and CDR2 is FQNNGV. Here the CDR3 reads CASSLVAGGPDEQYF. Here the CDR3 DNA reads TGTGCCAGCAGCTTAGTAGCGGGAGGCCCGGACGAGCAGTACTTC.

V and J are TRBV28 and TRBJ2-3; 11 nucleotides line up with TRBD2. Germline assignment: CDR1 MDHEN and CDR2 SYDVKM. Trimming cost V 5 bases and J 2 bases; bases outside gene matches: 6. CDR3 length: 16 residues. In DNA, the CDR3 is TGTGCCAGCAGTCTACGACTAGCGGGGTACACAGATACGCAGTATTTT. This codes for CASSLRLAGYTDTQYF.

The sample holds one count of this clone. The chain is built from TRBV15 and TRBJ1-1; D perhaps matches TRBD1 (5 bases). CDR1 LNHNV and CDR2 YYDKDF come from the germline V gene (reference sequence). This CDR3 is built from 15 residues. V shed 0 bases and J shed 3 bases, with 11 bases lying between them. The CDR3: CATSRDRGGDTEAFF. The CDR3 bases are TGTGCCACCAGCAGAGATAGGGGCGGGGACACTGAAGCTTTCTTT.

The chain carries TRBV5-5 and TRBJ2-7; 12 bases align to TRBD2. The V segment lost 3 bases and the J segment 6 bases; nucleotides outside the gene matches: 4. The CDR3 runs 14 residues. Per the germline V gene, CDR1 is SGHKS and CDR2 is YYEKEE (reference sequence). The CDR3 protein is CASSYGLAGPEQYF. CDR3 sequence (DNA): TGTGCCAGCAGCTATGGACTAGCGGGACCCGAGCAGTACTTC.

The chain employs TRBV10-3 and TRBJ2-1; 7 bases are a match to TRBD2. This CDR3 region has 13 residues. The trim removed 10 bases at V and 2 bases at J, leaving 5 bases unmatched. Germline V gene sequence: CDR1 ENHRY, CDR2 SYGVKD. Here the CDR3 reads CATTGGTYNEQFF. The DNA for the CDR3 is TGTGCCACGACGGGGGGAACCTACAATGAGCAGTTCTTC.

The chain joins TRBV4-1 to TRBJ2-7; 7 positions match TRBD1. CDR1 is MGHRA and CDR2 is YSYEKL in the germline V gene. Trimming removed 2 bases from V and 2 bases from J; junction bases left unmatched: 6. The CDR3 covers 15 residues. In DNA, the CDR3 is TGCGCCAGCAGCCAACTGACAGGGATCACCTACGAGCAGTACTTC. It codes for CASSQLTGITYEQYF.

The rearrangement uses TRBV5-4 and TRBJ2-7; possibly TRBD2 for D (6 bases). The CDR3 runs 14 residues. Germline V gene sequence: CDR1 SGHNT, CDR2 YYREEE (reference sequence). V dropped 1 base and J dropped 4 bases, with 12 bases sitting between them. The CDR3 here is CASSLTGLGYEQYF. CDR3 in DNA: TGTGCCAGCAGCTTGACGGGACTGGGATACGAGCAGTACTTC.